The rows below give T cell receptor beta chains drawn from one sample of a study of Ad26.COV2.S vaccination and SARS-CoV-2 variants. TCRdb keeps only in-frame clones here, not all; method: immunoSEQ multiplex PCR. The sample has fewer than 900,000 clones; about 89% are singletons. Source: peripheral blood, taken in a trial of Ad26.COV2.S vaccine versus placebo. Every receptor here comes from a person aged 18 to 59 who received the Ad26.COV2.S COVID-19 vaccine or a placebo. Each CDR3 is given with its conserved first and last residue. The D gene is left open where the match is weak. Some rows mark clone size as missing; the rest say once, few, many or name a class of expanded clone.

DNA	CDR3	D	V	J	size
TGTGCCAGCAAACGGGGCACAGATACGCAGTATTTT	CASKRGTDTQYF	-	TRBV2	TRBJ2-3	once
TGTGCCAGCAGCTTAGGGGCGGGGGGATACAACGAGCAGTACTTC	CASSLGAGGYNEQYF	TRBD2	TRBV7-9	TRBJ2-7	-
TGTGCCAGCAGTTACTCCCAGGGAAGGGAGACCCAGTACTTC	CASSYSQGRETQYF	-	TRBV6-5	TRBJ2-5	-
TGTGCCACCAGCAGAGATTTGGCAGAGACAAACCAGCACTTT	CATSRDLAETNQHF	-	TRBV15	TRBJ1-5	few
TGTGCCAGCAGCTTAGTACAGGGCCCCGGGGAGCTGTTTTTT	CASSLVQGPGELFF	-	TRBV7-8	TRBJ2-2	-
TGCGCCAGCAGACAAGGCCCGACCGCGCGCTGGAGTGAAGCTTTCTTT	CASRQGPTARWSEAFF	-	TRBV4-1	TRBJ1-1	once
TGCGCCAGCAGCTTGTCCGGGACCAGTAACACTGAAGCTTTCTTT	CASSLSGTSNTEAFF	-	TRBV5-1	TRBJ1-1	-
TGTGCCAGCAGCTATGAGGCTGTCGCCTACACCTTC	CASSYEAVAYTF	-	TRBV6-6	TRBJ1-2	-
TGTGCCACTTCGACAGCCATTAATGAAAAACTGTTTTTT	CATSTAINEKLFF	-	TRBV28	TRBJ1-4	-
TGTGCCTGGAGTGTTGGGGGTGCCTATGGCTACACCTTC	CAWSVGGAYGYTF	-	TRBV30	TRBJ1-2	-
TGTGCCAGTAGTCCCTCGCGGGAGCGGTCCACAGATACGCAGTATTTT	CASSPSRERSTDTQYF	TRBD2	TRBV19	TRBJ2-3	-
TGTGCCAGCAGTGAATATTTTCGAGCGGGAGTCAACGAGCAGTACTTC	CASSEYFRAGVNEQYF	TRBD2	TRBV25-1	TRBJ2-7	-
TGTGCCAGCAGCGTAAGCGGGGGGGCCCCGAATGAGCAGTTCTTC	CASSVSGGAPNEQFF	TRBD2	TRBV9	TRBJ2-1	-
TGTGCCAGCAGCTTAGTTGGCGGTTCTAATGAGCAGTTCTTC	CASSLVGGSNEQFF	-	TRBV7-2	TRBJ2-1	-
TGTGCCAGCAGTTACTCTGGGAGGATGCAGCCCCAGCATTTT	CASSYSGRMQPQHF	-	TRBV6-6	TRBJ1-5	-
TGTGCCAGCAGCCCCCCTCGGGGTTCTTCCTACAATGAGCAGTTCTTC	CASSPPRGSSYNEQFF	-	TRBV7-8	TRBJ2-1	once
TGTGCCAGCAGCAGGGGGGAGGGCTACGAGCAGTACTTC	CASSRGEGYEQYF	-	TRBV14	TRBJ2-7	-
TGCAGCGTTGACGCTAGGGGCCCTTATGGCTACACCTTC	CSVDARGPYGYTF	-	TRBV29-1	TRBJ1-2	-
TGCGCCAGCAGCTTCCCTACTAGCGGAGATCCCTACGAGCAGTACTTC	CASSFPTSGDPYEQYF	TRBD2	TRBV5-1	TRBJ2-7	-
TGTGCCGGCCGCCTAGTTCGGAACACTGAAGCTTTCTTT	CAGRLVRNTEAFF	-	TRBV5-8	TRBJ1-1	once
TGTGCCAGCTCACCAAATCAGAACACCGGGGAGCTGTTTTTT	CASSPNQNTGELFF	-	TRBV18	TRBJ2-2	-
TGTGCCAGCAGTCCGCCGGGACAGGGCAATGAGCAGTTCTTC	CASSPPGQGNEQFF	TRBD1	TRBV7-3	TRBJ2-1	-
TGTGCCACCAGTGATCGGACAGGCAATGAGCAGTTCTTC	CATSDRTGNEQFF	TRBD1	TRBV24-1	TRBJ2-1	-
TGCGCCAGCCAGGAAGGGACTACCTCCTACAATGAGCAGTTCTTC	CASQEGTTSYNEQFF	TRBD2	TRBV4-1	TRBJ2-1	-
TGTGCCTGGGGGGTGGGCAATCAGCCCCAGCATTTT	CAWGVGNQPQHF	-	TRBV30	TRBJ1-5	-
TGTGCCAGTAGTCGGACAGGCCAAAGCTCCTATAATTCACCCCTCCACTTT	CASSRTGQSSYNSPLHF	TRBD1	TRBV19	TRBJ1-6	-
TGCAGCGTTGAAGATCACCGGGTCAGCGGGGAGCTGTTTTTT	CSVEDHRVSGELFF	-	TRBV29-1	TRBJ2-2	-
TGTGCCACCACCACCCAACAGGGGTGGACTGAAGCTTTCTTT	CATTTQQGWTEAFF	TRBD1	TRBV19	TRBJ1-1	-
TGTGCCAGCAGTGATCCCGGGACAGGACTTGAAAAACTGTTTTTT	CASSDPGTGLEKLFF	TRBD1	TRBV25-1	TRBJ1-4	-
TGCGCCAGCAGCCGATCAGACAGGGGCTCTGGAAACACCATATATTTT	CASSRSDRGSGNTIYF	TRBD1	TRBV4-3	TRBJ1-3	-
TGTGCCAGCAGTGACAGAGACTATCAGCCCCAGCATTTT	CASSDRDYQPQHF	-	TRBV6-1	TRBJ1-5	-
TGTGCCAGCAGCCGACTAGCGGGGGGGCCAAATGAGCAGTTCTTC	CASSRLAGGPNEQFF	TRBD2	TRBV11-3	TRBJ2-1	-
TGTGCCAGCAGTTTATCGCCCTCATATGGCTACACCTTC	CASSLSPSYGYTF	-	TRBV27	TRBJ1-2	-
TGTGCCAGTAGTCCGGGGACAGGGGTTGAAAAACTGTTTTTT	CASSPGTGVEKLFF	TRBD1	TRBV19	TRBJ1-4	-
TGTGCCAGCAGTTACGTCCTCGAAGGCGCGGAGTATTTT	CASSYVLEGAEYF	-	TRBV12-3/TRBV12-4	TRBJ2-3	-
TGTGCCAGCAGTGAATCGTCCGGACGCAATTCACCCCTCCACTTT	CASSESSGRNSPLHF	-	TRBV25-1	TRBJ1-6	-
TGTGCCAGCAGTTACGGGAGTGGGGGCTACACCTTC	CASSYGSGGYTF	-	TRBV6-5	TRBJ1-2	-
TGTGCCAGCAGCCCAGGGAGCGGGAGCATCACCGGGGAGCTGTTTTTT	CASSPGSGSITGELFF	TRBD2	TRBV7-9	TRBJ2-2	-
TGCAGCGTTGGGGGGGCCACTGAAGCTTTCTTT	CSVGGATEAFF	-	TRBV29-1	TRBJ1-1	-
TGTGCCAGCAGCACGGGACAGGGGTTTAACACTGAAGCTTTCTTT	CASSTGQGFNTEAFF	TRBD1	TRBV7-6	TRBJ1-1	-